This TCR beta chain was sequenced during a study of cytomegalovirus exposure and HLA in healthy donors (TCRdb year 2017). At the level of the whole study: An earlier analysis of approximately 640 of the donors reported 250 to 300 Gb of sequence data and roughly 100 million unique TCR beta sequences from about 200 million T cells. To decide whether each TCR beta V gene segment behaved as functional or pseudogenic, an earlier analysis of approximately 620 of the donors relied on high-throughput TCR beta sequencing. HLA typing included class I and class II loci at four-digit resolution. A later analysis re-analyzed previously published TCR beta repertoires from roughly 630 donors and added high-resolution HLA genotyping to study TCR occurrence patterns. The study used immunosequencing to profile the T cell repertoires of about 670 subjects and linked those repertoires to cytomegalovirus serostatus. Donor age, sex, ethnicity and CMV serostatus were compiled alongside the repertoire data. The later analysis used no new phenotypic data to find candidate immune exposures, relying instead on TCR beta sequences and their occurrence across donors. An early release covering just under 650 HLA-typed donors comprised 250 to 350 gigabases of sequencing data and around 85 million unique TCR sequences. A separate validation cohort of roughly 110 different subjects was used in addition to the approximately 700-subject first cohort. The study aimed to test whether cataloging public T cell receptors could reveal signatures of past pathogen exposure. Every discovery cohort repertoire had been produced on one sequencing platform. In a later genetic analysis, genome-wide SNP genotypes for about 65% of the roughly 700 donors were used, and that subset was treated as a discovery cohort. High-throughput TCR immunosequencing, statistical association of individual TCRs with disease status, and machine learning were combined to predict cytomegalovirus infection status. Among the roughly 380 genotyped donors, around 81% belonged to the genetic ancestry cluster associated with self-reported Caucasian donors. Because of strong linkage in the cohort, four to six DR-DQ haplotypes were treated as single units for association and clustering. Among 300 to 450 genotyped donors of the cohort, an average of roughly 240,000 unique TCR beta nucleotide sequences were sequenced per donor, 15% to 20% of them non-productive. The number of donors typed differed by locus, with roughly 620-630 for A, B, C, DRB1 and DQB1, 522 for DQA1, 600 to 610 for DPA1, and over 400 for DPB1. Here is what the overall study found, with its caveats: Immune exposure information for the cohort was limited to CMV serostatus. In an earlier analysis of more than 500 of the donors, most TCR beta V segments appeared in productive rearrangements about 87% or about 30% of the time, broadly matching IMGT annotations. A group of highly shared sequence variants was considered likely to be a technical artifact of the sequencing pipeline. In a later analysis, most CMV-associated TCR beta chains were found to appear HLA-restricted, with HLA associations seemingly driven largely by CMV exposure. Linkage disequilibrium might explain the correlated functional status among segregating V segments, but an unknown experimental factor could not be ruled out. Strong co-occurrence of HLA alleles, especially DR and DQ, made assigning TCR associations to individual alleles difficult. The classifier was reported to diagnose cytomegalovirus status with high specificity and sensitivity in both the original cohort and the validation cohort. A later analysis reported that several top co-occurrence clusters appeared linked to parvovirus B19, influenza, CMV and Epstein-Barr virus. The presence/absence analyses assumed that sequencing depth was roughly uniform across donors, and that assumption may not be true. Because counts were too low, about 15 rarely observed V segments, including chromosome 9 orphons, were left out of the earlier analysis of about 500 of the donors. A later analysis found that HLA-associated TCR beta chains were more clonally expanded and had lower generation probabilities than equally common non-associated chains. A further reported finding was that TCR beta sequences accurately predicted the HLA-A and HLA-B alleles for most subjects in the first cohort. Across donors, most TCR sequences were observed very rarely, whereas some public TCRs were present in many individuals. Only TCR beta chains were sequenced in this cohort, and the absence of alpha or paired-chain data limited detectable features. Specific HLA alleles were associated with about 17,000 TCR beta sequences at a false discovery rate of 0.05 in a later analysis. The authors suggested that the approach could potentially be extended to other disease states and immunological phenotypes. A total of roughly 160 TCR beta chains were listed by the study as associated with cytomegalovirus. In vitro tests confirmed that three of the cytomegalovirus-associated TCR beta chains recognize cytomegalovirus antigens. In a later genetic analysis, fewer N-insertions in productive TCRs were reported among donors in an Asian-associated ancestry cluster than the roughly 670-donor mean. Because some donors lacked HLA typing at each locus, the association tests relied only on the typed subset. In a later genetic analysis, a missense DCLRE1C variant was associated with V-gene and J-gene trimming of TCR beta chains, and the association was replicated in an independent cohort. A later analysis found that TCR association rates varied across HLA loci, with DRB1 alleles showing the most associated TCRs and HLA-C alleles the fewest.

For this clone: It lacks a known antigen. No base-level quality is on record; no much larger clone is a single base apart.

The cohort consisted of some 730 healthy bone marrow donors. All cohort members were sampled while nominally healthy, although unrecorded immune exposures were likely present. Of the approximately 670 cohort members, roughly 300 had positive CMV serostatus and roughly 350 had negative CMV serostatus, and CMV serostatus was not recorded for the donor. A peripheral blood sample was collected from each donor, and TCR beta sequencing was performed on peripheral blood mononuclear cells. Genomic DNA extraction from the blood cell samples was performed with the Qiagen DNeasy Blood Extraction Kit. Library preparation was by the immunoSEQ multiplex PCR assay. The multiplex PCR relied on a mix of 60 forward primers for TCR Vbeta segments and 13 reverse primers for TCR Jbeta segments. A multiplex PCR assay on genomic DNA amplified the CDR3 region of rearranged TCR beta genes. The amplified TCR beta libraries were sequenced on the Illumina HiSeq System as 87-base-pair reads. In the original analysis: A later analysis tallied around 87 million unique TCR beta chains across the 666 repertoires, and approximately 12 million of those chains were shared by two or more donors. Raw reads were error-corrected and collapsed into unique sequences by a nearest-neighbor algorithm in which closely related sequences were merged to remove PCR and sequencing errors. Alignment of CDR3 sequences to IMGT reference sequences was used to assign V, D and J gene segments. For a sequence to be retained, at least a six-nucleotide match to both a V gene segment and a J gene segment was required. A rearrangement counted as productive if the CDR3 had no stop codons and remained in frame with V and J, and every other rearrangement counted as non-productive. Following IMGT convention, CDR3 was defined as the stretch from the second conserved V-encoded cysteine up to the conserved J-encoded phenylalanine. The earlier analysis of about 570 of the donors excluded any sequence lacking an unambiguous match to a single V gene segment. In an earlier analysis of several hundred of the donors, V segments were called functional above 56.7% productive rearrangements and were called segregating when the between-donor standard deviation exceeded 5%. To diagnose cytomegalovirus status from the catalog of TCR beta chain sequences, a statistical classification framework was built. V and J gene assignment, in a later analysis, came from comparing TCR nucleotide sequences with IMGT/GENE-DB human TR gene sequences. Using the TCRdist pipeline, a later analysis assigned CDR3 sequences along with most-parsimonious VDJ recombination scenarios. In a later analysis, each TCR beta chain was defined by its CDR3 amino acid sequence together with its V-gene family, and reads without a unique V-gene family were excluded. To address suspected cross-contamination and a sequencing artifact, a later analysis removed a few hundred highly shared, low-generation-probability nucleotide sequences. For each public chain, a later analysis derived a clonal expansion index from normalized ranks of inferred template counts within each repertoire. In a later analysis, generation probabilities were computed with a VDJ recombination model fitted to out-of-frame rearrangements, and the resulting probabilities were checked against IGoR. Hypergeometric tests were used in a later analysis to score TCR-TCR, TCR-HLA and TCR-CMV co-occurrence, with a repertoire-size bias correction applied to the TCR pairs. In a later analysis, false discovery rates were estimated by permuting HLA or CMV assignments 20 times. In a later analysis, co-occurring TCRs were grouped with DBSCAN, and TCRdist sequence similarity was added when clustering was performed within HLA-allele-positive subsets. Repertoires with fewer than 30,000 or more than 120,000 public chains were left out of co-occurrence clustering, as were five repertoires with anomalous nucleotide sharing. TCRdb obtained this table from immuneACCESS and retained in-frame rearrangements with V and J assigned. These tables miss some clones; where compared with another copy, unresolved V genes account for less than half of the shortfall, and the remainder is unexplained. The DNA gave D and trimming, while V, J and clone size come from that table. The sample profile shows 43,000 or so clones; 64% of them were found once. Approximately 9.3% of the sample belongs to the ten largest clones.

The clonotype comes from a human donor in good health. The sample comprised PBMCs.

The encoded CDR3 is CASSLQGSFGYTF. The nucleotides are TGCGCCAGCAGCCTTCAGGGGAGCTTCGGCTACACCTTC. The sequence links TRBV4-1 to TRBJ1-2; the D gene is perhaps TRBD1, from 6 matching bases. The germline V gene supplies CDR1 MGHRA and CDR2 YSYEKL. Taken from cysteine to phenylalanine, the CDR3 has 13 residues. The sequence is cut down to CDR3 DNA, 39 bases in frame from base 1. V is clipped by 4 bases and J by 8 bases, and the sequence between their germline boundaries is 14 bases long.